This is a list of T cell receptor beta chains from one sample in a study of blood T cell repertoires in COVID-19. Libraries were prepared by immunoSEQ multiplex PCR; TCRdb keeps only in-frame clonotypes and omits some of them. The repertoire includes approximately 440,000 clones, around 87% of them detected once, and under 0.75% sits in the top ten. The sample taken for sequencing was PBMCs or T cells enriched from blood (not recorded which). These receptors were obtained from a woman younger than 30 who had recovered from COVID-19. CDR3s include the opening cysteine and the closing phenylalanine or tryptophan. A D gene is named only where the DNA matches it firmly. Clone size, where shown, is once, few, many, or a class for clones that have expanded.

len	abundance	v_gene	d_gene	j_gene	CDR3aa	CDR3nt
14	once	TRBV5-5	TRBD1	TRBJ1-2	CASSAGQGPDGYTF	TGTGCCAGCAGCGCGGGACAGGGGCCGGATGGCTACACCTTC
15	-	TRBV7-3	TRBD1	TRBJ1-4	CASSPDRARVEKLFF	TGTGCCAGCAGCCCGGACAGGGCTAGGGTAGAAAAACTGTTTTTT
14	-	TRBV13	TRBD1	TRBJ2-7	CASSLGDRVYEQYF	TGTGCCAGCAGCCTTGGGGACAGGGTCTACGAGCAGTACTTC
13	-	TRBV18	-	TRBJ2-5	CASSPNPRETQYF	TGTGCCAGCTCACCTAACCCCCGGGAGACCCAGTACTTC
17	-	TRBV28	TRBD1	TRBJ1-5	CASSLARQGISNQPQHF	TGTGCCAGCAGTTTGGCCCGACAGGGTATTAGCAATCAGCCCCAGCATTTT
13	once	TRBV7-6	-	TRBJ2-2	CASSPSRSGELFF	TGTGCCAGCAGCCCATCGCGGTCCGGGGAGCTGTTTTTT
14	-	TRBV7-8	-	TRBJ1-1	CASSLAVKGAEAFF	TGTGCCAGCAGCTTAGCTGTAAAGGGGGCTGAAGCTTTCTTT
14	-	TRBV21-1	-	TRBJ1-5	CASSKTGVNQPQHF	TGTGCCAGCAGCAAGACAGGCGTCAATCAGCCCCAGCATTTT
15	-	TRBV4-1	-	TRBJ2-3	CASSHSRTESDTQYF	TGCGCCAGCAGCCACTCCAGGACTGAGTCCGATACGCAGTATTTT
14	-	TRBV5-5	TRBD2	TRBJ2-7	CASSWASGGYEQYF	TGTGCCAGCAGCTGGGCTAGCGGGGGCTACGAGCAGTACTTC
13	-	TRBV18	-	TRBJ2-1	CASSRTDYNEQFF	TGTGCCAGCTCACGGACAGACTACAATGAGCAGTTCTTC
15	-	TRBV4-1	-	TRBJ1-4	CASSQERASDEKLFF	TGCGCCAGCAGCCAAGAGAGGGCGTCGGATGAAAAACTGTTTTTT
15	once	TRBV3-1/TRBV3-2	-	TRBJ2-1	CASSQQLPTGSPQFF	TGTGCCAGCAGCCAGCAACTCCCTACGGGTTCCCCGCAGTTCTTC
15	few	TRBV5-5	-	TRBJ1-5	CASSLDTYSNQPQHF	TGTGCCAGCAGCCTTGACACGTATAGCAATCAGCCCCAGCATTTT
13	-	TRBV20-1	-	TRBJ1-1	CSASGGRGAEAFF	TGCAGTGCTAGTGGTGGGAGGGGCGCTGAAGCTTTCTTT
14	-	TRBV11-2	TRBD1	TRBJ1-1	CASSFDRGGAEAFF	TGTGCCAGCAGCTTTGACAGGGGAGGTGCTGAAGCTTTCTTT
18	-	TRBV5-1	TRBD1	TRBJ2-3	CASSLKGQGLRSTDTQYF	TGCGCCAGCAGCTTGAAGGGACAGGGTTTACGAAGCACAGATACGCAGTATTTT
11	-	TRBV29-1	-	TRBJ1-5	CSVGEDQPQHF	TGCAGCGTTGGGGAGGATCAGCCCCAGCATTTT
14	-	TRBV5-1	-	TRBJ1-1	CASSLWGGSTEAFF	TGCGCCAGCAGCTTGTGGGGAGGGTCGACTGAAGCTTTCTTT
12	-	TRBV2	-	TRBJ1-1	CASSPYSTEAFF	TGTGCCAGCAGTCCCTACAGCACTGAAGCTTTCTTT
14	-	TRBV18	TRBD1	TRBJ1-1	CASSLRQGFTEAFF	TGTGCCAGCTCACTCCGACAGGGTTTCACTGAAGCTTTCTTT
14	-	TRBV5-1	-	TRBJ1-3	CASSLGEDGNTIYF	TGCGCCAGCAGCTTGGGAGAAGATGGAAACACCATATATTTT
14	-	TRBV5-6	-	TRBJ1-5	CASSVQGLVQPQHF	TGTGCCAGCAGCGTTCAGGGGCTCGTTCAGCCCCAGCATTTT
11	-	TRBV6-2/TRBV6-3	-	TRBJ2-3	CASSYGQTQYF	TGTGCCAGCAGTTACGGACAGACGCAGTATTTT
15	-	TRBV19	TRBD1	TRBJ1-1	CASSIGNRGSGEAFF	TGTGCCAGTAGTATCGGTAACAGGGGATCAGGGGAAGCTTTCTTT
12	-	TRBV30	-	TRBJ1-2	CAWSNRNYGYTF	TGTGCCTGGAGTAACAGAAACTATGGCTACACCTTC
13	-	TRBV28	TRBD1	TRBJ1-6	CASITGGLSPLHF	TGTGCCAGCATCACAGGGGGGCTGTCACCCCTCCACTTT
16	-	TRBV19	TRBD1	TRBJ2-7	CASRPTGTASSYEQYF	TGTGCCAGTAGACCCACCGGGACAGCCTCCTCCTACGAGCAGTACTTC
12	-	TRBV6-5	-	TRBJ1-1	CASSGGSSRAFF	TGTGCCAGCAGCGGGGGGTCCAGTCGAGCTTTCTTT
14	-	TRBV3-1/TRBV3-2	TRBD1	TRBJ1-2	CASGGQVSGGGYTF	TGTGCCAGCGGAGGACAGGTCTCAGGGGGCGGCTACACCTTC
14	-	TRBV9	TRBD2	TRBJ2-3	CASSVTTSGDTQYF	TGTGCCAGCAGCGTAACGACTAGCGGGGATACGCAGTATTTT
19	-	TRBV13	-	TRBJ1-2	CASSLALQTVGGNIYGYTF	TGTGCCAGCAGCTTGGCGCTTCAGACAGTGGGGGGAAACATATATGGCTACACCTTC
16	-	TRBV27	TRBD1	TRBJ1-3	CASSPRQGGTGNTIYF	TGTGCCAGCAGTCCCCGACAGGGAGGAACTGGAAACACCATATATTTT
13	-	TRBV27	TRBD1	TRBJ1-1	CASKGTGGTEAFF	TGTGCCAGTAAGGGCACAGGGGGGACTGAAGCTTTCTTT
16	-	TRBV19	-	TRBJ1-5	CASSTLGGYSNQPQHF	TGTGCCAGTAGCACCCTCGGGGGATATAGCAATCAGCCCCAGCATTTT
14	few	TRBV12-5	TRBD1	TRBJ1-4	CASGTTTGNEKLFF	TGTGCTAGTGGTACAACGACAGGGAATGAAAAACTGTTTTTT
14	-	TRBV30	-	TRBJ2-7	CAWKERGGRYEQYF	TGTGCCTGGAAGGAAAGGGGGGGCAGGTACGAGCAGTACTTC
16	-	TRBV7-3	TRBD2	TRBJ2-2	CASSSGLAPNTGELFF	TGTGCCAGCAGCTCCGGACTAGCGCCGAACACCGGGGAGCTGTTTTTT
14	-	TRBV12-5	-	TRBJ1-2	CASGLDRGEKGYTF	TGTGCTAGTGGTTTGGATCGGGGTGAAAAGGGCTACACCTTC
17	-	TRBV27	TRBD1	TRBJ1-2	CASSLSAGTGENGGYTF	TGTGCCAGCAGTTTATCGGCAGGGACAGGGGAGAACGGTGGCTACACCTTC
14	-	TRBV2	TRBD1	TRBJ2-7	CASIPGTASYEQYF	TGTGCCAGCATACCCGGGACAGCTTCCTACGAGCAGTACTTC
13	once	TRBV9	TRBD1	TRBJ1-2	CASSGRGPYGYTF	TGTGCCAGCAGCGGGAGGGGGCCCTATGGCTACACCTTC